This T cell receptor beta chain was sequenced during a study of blood T cell repertoires in COVID-19. About the study: Spain, Italy and the United States supplied samples that represented acute and convalescent COVID-19.

The CDR3 is made up of 16 amino acids. V lost 0 bases and J lost 3; bases outside the gene matches: 7. Germline assignment: CDR1 MNHNS and CDR2 SASEGT. In the authors' workflow: Counts of nucleated cells, estimated from reference gene primer amplification, were obtained. TCRdb's copy holds only in-frame clones and misses some; the assay was immunoSEQ multiplex PCR. V and J calls and clone size come straight from that table; D and trimming were deduced from the DNA. The sample comprises some 120,000 clones, less than 90% of which are singletons, and under 15% rests with the top ten. The TCR originated in a woman aged 25 to 39 who had recovered from COVID-19. V is TRBV6-1 and J is TRBJ1-1; 7 nucleotides align to TRBD1. The sample comprised peripheral blood. In nucleotides, the CDR3 is TGTGCCAGCAGTGAAGCCGAGACAGGGTGGGACACTGAAGCTTTCTTT. Its translation: CASSEAETGWDTEAFF.